Below are 22 T cell receptor beta chains sequenced from a single sample in a study of cytomegalovirus exposure and HLA in healthy donors. 60 Vbeta and 13 Jbeta primers were used in PCR. The protocol was immunoSEQ multiplex PCR, while the TCRdb copy is restricted to in-frame clones and leaves out a portion. Here the sample spans just over 150,000 clones, about 85% being singletons. The sequencing sample was made of PBMCs. Source of these receptors: a man between 18 and 29 years old in good health and CMV-seropositive.

This clone has just a few counts. CDR3 coding DNA: TGTGCCAGTAGTATCTTAGCGGGGAGTAATGAGCAGTTCTTC. Translated, it gives CASSILAGSNEQFF. The chain couples TRBV19 to TRBJ2-1; 8 bases map to TRBD2. The CDR3 totals 14 residues. Looked up from germline, CDR1 is LNHDA and CDR2 is SQIVND (reference sequence). J gave up 7 bases and V 3 bases, and 5 bases lay outside the gene matches.

J is TRBJ2-3 and V is TRBV13; 12 positions match TRBD2. This CDR3 has 19 amino acids. With 1 base clipped from V and 3 bases from J, the junction kept 11 bases outside the gene matches. Germline assignment: CDR1 PRHDT and CDR2 FYEKMQ (reference sequence). DNA for the CDR3: TGTGCCAGCAGCTTAGAGGGCCCCTTTCTAGCGGGGGGGACAGATACGCAGTATTTT. Its protein is CASSLEGPFLAGGTDTQYF.

The V and J genes are TRBV9 and TRBJ1-6; 9 nucleotides match TRBD1. Germline assignment: CDR1 SGDLS and CDR2 YYNGEE. CDR3 length: 15 residues. Trimming removed 4 bases from V and 9 bases from J; junction bases left unmatched: 8. CDR3 in DNA: TGTGCCAGCAGCCCTCCCGGGACAGGGCCTTCACCCCTCCACTTT. Translating gives CASSPPGTGPSPLHF.

This clone was found once. The V call is TRBV4-1, the J call TRBJ2-7; the match to TRBD2 covers 9 bases. Germline V CDR1 and CDR2: MGHRA, YSYEKL. CDR3 length: 16 residues. Trimming took 4 bases from V and 0 from J; bases not matched to a gene: 7. CDR3 DNA sequence: TGCGCCAGCAGCCCACCTAGCGGGAAGGGCTCCTACGAGCAGTACTTC. Translated: CASSPPSGKGSYEQYF.

This clone was detected once. This chain joins TRBV7-6 and TRBJ2-2; perhaps TRBD2 as D (7 bases). The V gene lost 3 bases and the J gene lost 2 bases, with 10 bases spanning the gap. This CDR3 comprises 15 residues. Germline V gene lookup returns CDR1 SGHVS and CDR2 FNYEAQ. The CDR3 reads CASSFWGGNTGELFF. CDR3 DNA: TGTGCCAGCAGCTTTTGGGGGGGCAACACCGGGGAGCTGTTTTTT.

V gene TRBV29-1 combines with J gene TRBJ2-3, with D tentatively TRBD1 (7 bases). Germline values: CDR1 SQVTM, CDR2 ANQGSEA. V dropped 1 base and J dropped 2 bases, with 19 bases sitting between them. The CDR3 has 17 amino acids. CDR3 nucleotide sequence: TGCAGCGTTGAAGGGCGACAGGGAGGAGGGGCCACAGATACGCAGTATTTT. Its translation: CSVEGRQGGGATDTQYF.

The chain uses TRBV12-2 and TRBJ2-3; the table names TRBD2, a call not compared with the DNA. TRBV12-2 is marked as a pseudogene. The length of the CDR3 is 19 residues. CDR3 sequence: CASRPGGGLAGEGADTQYF. CDR3 DNA sequence: TGTGCAAGTCGCCCAGGAGGGGGACTAGCGGGGGAAGGAGCAGATACGCAGTATTTT.

The table lists this clone with a count of one. The genes are TRBV29-1 and TRBJ2-2; the match to TRBD1 covers 10 bases. This CDR3 is 14 amino acids long. Germline V gives CDR1 SQVTM, CDR2 ANQGSEA. V dropped 6 bases and J dropped 4; count of bases not matched to a gene: 5. CDR3 DNA: TGCAGCGTGGGGGGGACAGGGGTCACCGGGGAGCTGTTTTTT. Protein: CSVGGTGVTGELFF.

The chain employs TRBV4-1 and TRBJ1-4, with TRBD1 identical over 8 bases. The germline CDR1 and CDR2 sequences are MGHRA and YSYEKL. With 4 bases clipped from V and 6 bases from J, the junction kept 4 bases outside the gene matches. CDR3 size: 14 residues. The CDR3 here is CASSRDRRDEKLFF. For the CDR3, the DNA is TGCGCCAGCAGCCGGGACAGGCGGGATGAAAAACTGTTTTTT.

The V and J genes are TRBV9 and TRBJ2-1; TRBD2 matches 12 bases. CDR3 length equals 15 residues. Losses at the gene ends were 0 bases for V and 12 bases for J; bases not matched to a gene: 7. CDR1 is SGDLS, CDR2 YYNGEE, per germline. The CDR3 sequence: CASSVGLAGGPWQFF. The CDR3 region has the DNA TGTGCCAGCAGCGTAGGTCTAGCGGGGGGGCCATGGCAGTTCTTC.

The chain links TRBV7-9 to TRBJ2-6; possibly TRBD2 for D (6 bases). Trimming took 1 base from V and 8 from J, leaving 12 bases between them. Germline CDR1 reads SEHNR; CDR2 reads FQNEAQ (reference sequence). There are 15 residues in the CDR3. The CDR3 DNA sequence: TGTGCCAGCAGCTTAGGGCGGGGAGAAACCAACGTCCTGACTTTC. Its translation: CASSLGRGETNVLTF. Full variable domain (missing parts from reference TRBV7-9 and TRBJ2-6): DTGVSQNPRHKITKRGQNVTFRCDPISEHNRLYWYRQTLGQGPEFLTYFQNEAQLEKSRLLSDRFSAERPKGSFSTLEIQRTEQGDSAMYLCASSLGRGETNVLTFGAGSRLTVL.

V is TRBV7-9 and J is TRBJ1-2; D is undetermined. Germline V CDR1 and CDR2: SEHNR, FQNEAQ (reference sequence). The CDR3 covers 12 residues. V gave up 6 bases and J gave up 7 bases, with 12 bases separating them. The CDR3 DNA reads as TGTGCCAGCAGTTTTAGTGATGGTGGCTACACCTTC. Its translation: CASSFSDGGYTF.

This chain connects TRBV6-1 to TRBJ1-6; D is ambiguous. The CDR3 totals 14 residues. Trimming left V 2 bases short and J 10 bases short, with 12 bases between. The germline gives CDR1 MNHNS, CDR2 SASEGT. The CDR3 bases are TGTGCCAGCAGTGAACGGAGCCCCGTGTCACCCCTCCACTTT. Translation gives CASSERSPVSPLHF.

This chain joins TRBV15 and TRBJ1-1, with 9 bases matching TRBD1. The J segment lost 12 bases and the V segment lost 3 bases, leaving 5 bases of the junction unmatched. The CDR3 is 12 residues long. CDR1 and CDR2 (germline): LNHNV, YYDKDF (reference sequence). The CDR3: CATSSVTGGPFF. The CDR3 region has the DNA TGTGCCACCAGCAGTGTAACAGGGGGCCCTTTCTTT.

This sequence joins TRBV19 and TRBJ1-2, with TRBD1 identical over 12 bases. V shed 4 bases and J 5 bases; nucleotides not matched to a gene: 8. Germline V gene sequence: CDR1 LNHDA, CDR2 SQIVND (reference sequence). The CDR3 runs to 16 residues. The chain's CDR3 is CASSKIPGQGAYGYTF. CDR3 bases: TGTGCCAGTAGTAAAATTCCGGGACAGGGGGCATATGGCTACACCTTC.

J is TRBJ1-4 and V is TRBV7-9; tentatively, D is TRBD1 (6 bases). This CDR3 is built from 13 residues. Germline CDR1 reads SEHNR; CDR2 reads FQNEAQ (reference sequence). Trimming left V 4 bases short and J 7 bases short, with 10 bases between. Written as DNA, the CDR3 is TGTGCCAGCAGCTCGGACAGTACTGAAAAACTGTTTTTT. This codes for CASSSDSTEKLFF.

The V and J genes are TRBV7-3 and TRBJ2-1; perhaps TRBD2 as D (5 bases). Germline assignment: CDR1 SGHTA and CDR2 FQGTGA. The CDR3 is made up of 14 amino acids. V was trimmed by 5 bases and J by 5 bases, leaving 13 bases between them. The CDR3 DNA is TGTGCCAGCAGCCCCACGGGGAATAACAATGAGCAGTTCTTC. Residues: CASSPTGNNNEQFF.

V usage is TRBV27 and J usage is TRBJ2-6; no reliable D call. V lost 2 bases, J lost 0 bases, and 8 bases lay in between. Germline values: CDR1 MNHEY, CDR2 SMNVEV (reference sequence). The CDR3 is 16 residues long. CDR3 loop: CASSLIVGSGANVLTF. As DNA, the CDR3 is TGTGCCAGCAGTTTAATTGTCGGCTCTGGGGCCAACGTCCTGACTTTC.

V gene TRBV2 combines with J gene TRBJ2-7, with 8 positions matching TRBD2. The junction had 11 bases not matched to a gene; V was cut back by 7 bases and J by 6 bases. The CDR3 is made up of 14 amino acids. Germline loops: CDR1 SNHLY, CDR2 FYNNEI. CDR3 amino acids: CASTIGGALSEQYF. The CDR3, as DNA: TGTGCCAGCACGATCGGGGGGGCCCTTAGCGAGCAGTACTTC.

This clone was seen just once. This chain links TRBV5-4 with TRBJ2-1; 8 bases align to TRBD2. This CDR3 region has 18 residues. With 2 bases clipped from V and 2 bases from J, the junction kept 12 bases outside the gene matches. Germline assignment: CDR1 SGHNT and CDR2 YYREEE (reference sequence). CDR3 protein: CASSFTLSRGGTYNEQFF. CDR3 nucleotides: TGTGCCAGCAGCTTTACCCTTTCCCGCGGGGGGACCTACAATGAGCAGTTCTTC.

The chain combines TRBV7-6 with TRBJ2-1; tentative D call: TRBD2 (7 bases). Germline CDR1 SGHVS, CDR2 FNYEAQ. This CDR3 is 17 amino acids long. The V end was cut by 1 base, the J end by 6 bases, with 19 bases between. The CDR3 loop reads CASSLVPAGASGNEQFF. DNA for the CDR3: TGTGCCAGCAGCTTAGTCCCGGCGGGGGCAAGTGGCAATGAGCAGTTCTTC.

The chain is built from TRBV2 and TRBJ2-7, with D tentatively TRBD1 (6 bases). Germline values: CDR1 SNHLY, CDR2 FYNNEI. The V end lost 4 bases, the J end lost 8 bases, and 9 bases lay between the germline ends. This CDR3 has 11 residues. CDR3 coding DNA: TGTGCCAGCAGTGTTCAGGGGAAGCAGTACTTC. This sequence encodes CASSVQGKQYF.